The TCR beta chain under discussion was sequenced for a study of blood T cell repertoires in COVID-19. Study details: The United States, Italy and Spain provided the acute and convalescent COVID-19 samples. The cDNA or gDNA used as material had been derived from T cells, B-cell-depleted T cells, or PBMCs.

In the original processing: Nucleated cell counts were estimated from reference gene primer amplification. The table came from immunoSEQ multiplex PCR; TCRdb's copy has only in-frame clones and leaves some out. V, J and clone size reflect that table, while D and trimming were determined from the DNA. The data hold 220,000 or so clones, with about 86% observed a single time. CDR1 is MNHEY and CDR2 is SVGAGI in the germline V gene. Trimming took 2 bases from V and 6 from J, leaving 13 bases between them. This CDR3 region has 14 residues. V is TRBV6-5 and J is TRBJ1-1; weak D call: TRBD1 (6 bases). The TCR sequence derives from a woman aged 25 to 39 who had recovered from COVID-19. Material: peripheral blood. This CDR3 is CASSYLAGASEAFF. The CDR3, as DNA: TGTGCCAGCAGTTACCTAGCAGGGGCCTCTGAAGCTTTCTTT.